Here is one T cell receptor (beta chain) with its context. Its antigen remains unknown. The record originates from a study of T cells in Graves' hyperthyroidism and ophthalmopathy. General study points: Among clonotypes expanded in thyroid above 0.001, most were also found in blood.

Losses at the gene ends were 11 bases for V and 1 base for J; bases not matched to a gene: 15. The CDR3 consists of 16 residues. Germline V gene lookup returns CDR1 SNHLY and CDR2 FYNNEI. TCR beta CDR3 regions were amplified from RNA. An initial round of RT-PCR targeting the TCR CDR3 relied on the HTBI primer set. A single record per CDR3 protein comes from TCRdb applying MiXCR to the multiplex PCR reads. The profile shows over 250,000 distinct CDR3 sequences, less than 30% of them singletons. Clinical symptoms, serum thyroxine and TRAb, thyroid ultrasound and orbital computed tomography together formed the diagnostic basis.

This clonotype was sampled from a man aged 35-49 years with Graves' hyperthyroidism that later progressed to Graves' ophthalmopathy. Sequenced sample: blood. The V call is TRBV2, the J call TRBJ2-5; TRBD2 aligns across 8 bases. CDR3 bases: TGTGCCTCAGCGGTGGGGAGTAGCGGGACCCAAGAGACCCAGTACTTC. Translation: CASAVGSSGTQETQYF.